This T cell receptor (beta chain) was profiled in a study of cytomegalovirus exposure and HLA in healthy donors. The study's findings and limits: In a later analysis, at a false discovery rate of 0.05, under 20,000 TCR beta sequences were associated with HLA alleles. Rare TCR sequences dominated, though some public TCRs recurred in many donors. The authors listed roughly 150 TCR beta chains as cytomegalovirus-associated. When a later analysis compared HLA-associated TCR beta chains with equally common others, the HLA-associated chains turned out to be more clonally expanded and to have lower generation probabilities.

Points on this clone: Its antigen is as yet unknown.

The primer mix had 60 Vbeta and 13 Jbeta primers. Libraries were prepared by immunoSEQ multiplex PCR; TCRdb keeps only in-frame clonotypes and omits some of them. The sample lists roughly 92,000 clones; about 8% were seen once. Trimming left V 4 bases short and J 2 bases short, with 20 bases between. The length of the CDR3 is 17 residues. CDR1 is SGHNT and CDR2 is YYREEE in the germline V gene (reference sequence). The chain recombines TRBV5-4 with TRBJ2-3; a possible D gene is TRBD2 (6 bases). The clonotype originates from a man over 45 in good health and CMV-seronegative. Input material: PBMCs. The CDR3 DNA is TGTGCCAGCAGCCGTGGGGGAGGCCAGCCTTTCACAGATACGCAGTATTTT. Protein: CASSRGGGQPFTDTQYF.